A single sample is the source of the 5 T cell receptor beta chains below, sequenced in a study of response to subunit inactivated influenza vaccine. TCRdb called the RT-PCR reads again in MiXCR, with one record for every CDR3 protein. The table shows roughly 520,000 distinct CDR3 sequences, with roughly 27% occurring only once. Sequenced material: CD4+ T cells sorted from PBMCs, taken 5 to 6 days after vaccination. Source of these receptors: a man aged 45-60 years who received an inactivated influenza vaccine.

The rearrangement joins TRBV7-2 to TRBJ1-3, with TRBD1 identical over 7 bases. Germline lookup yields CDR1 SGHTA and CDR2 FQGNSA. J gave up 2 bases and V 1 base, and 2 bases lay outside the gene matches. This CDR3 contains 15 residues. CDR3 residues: CASSLGTGAGNTIYF. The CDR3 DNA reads TGTGCCAGCAGCTTAGGAACAGGGGCTGGAAACACCATATATTTT.

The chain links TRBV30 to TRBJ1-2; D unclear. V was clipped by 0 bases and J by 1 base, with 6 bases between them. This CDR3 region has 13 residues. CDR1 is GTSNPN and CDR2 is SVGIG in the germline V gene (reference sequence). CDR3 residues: CAWSVPDNYGYTF. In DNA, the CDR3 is TGTGCCTGGAGTGTACCAGATAACTATGGCTACACCTTC. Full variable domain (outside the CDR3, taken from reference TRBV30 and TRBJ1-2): SQTIHQWPATLVQPVGSPLSLECTVEGTSNPNLYWYRQAAGRGLQLLFYSVGIGQISSEVPQNLSASRPQDRQFILSSKKLLLSDSGFYLCAWSVPDNYGYTFGSGTRLTVV.

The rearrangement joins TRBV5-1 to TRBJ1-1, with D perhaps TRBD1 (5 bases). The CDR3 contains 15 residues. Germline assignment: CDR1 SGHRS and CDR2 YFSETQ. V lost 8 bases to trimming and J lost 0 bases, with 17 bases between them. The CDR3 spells CASRKDTLMNTEAFF. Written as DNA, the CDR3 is TGCGCCAGTAGGAAGGACACCCTTATGAACACTGAAGCTTTCTTT.

The DNA of the CDR3 is TGTGCCAGTAGTTCCTGGACGAGCTACGAGCAGTACTTC. It yields the protein CASSSWTSYEQYF. This rearrangement joins TRBV19 to TRBJ2-7, with no clear D. V dropped 5 bases and J dropped 3 bases, with 11 bases sitting between them. This CDR3 region has 13 residues. Germline-derived CDR1 and CDR2 are LNHDA and SQIVND (reference sequence).

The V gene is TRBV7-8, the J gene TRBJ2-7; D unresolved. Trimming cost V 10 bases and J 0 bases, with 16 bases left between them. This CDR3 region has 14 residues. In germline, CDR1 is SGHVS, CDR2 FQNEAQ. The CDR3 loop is CAIGPGVLSYEQYF. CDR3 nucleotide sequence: TGTGCCATCGGCCCTGGGGTCCTCTCCTACGAGCAGTACTTC.